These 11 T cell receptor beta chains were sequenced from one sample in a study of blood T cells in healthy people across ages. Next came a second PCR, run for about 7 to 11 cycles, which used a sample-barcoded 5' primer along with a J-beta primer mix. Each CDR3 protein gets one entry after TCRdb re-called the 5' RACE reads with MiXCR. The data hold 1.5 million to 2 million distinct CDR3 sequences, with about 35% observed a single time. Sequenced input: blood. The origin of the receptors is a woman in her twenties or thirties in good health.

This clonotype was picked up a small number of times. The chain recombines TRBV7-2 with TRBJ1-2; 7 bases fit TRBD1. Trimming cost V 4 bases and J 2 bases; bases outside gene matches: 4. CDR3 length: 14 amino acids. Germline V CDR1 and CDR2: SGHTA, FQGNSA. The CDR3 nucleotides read TGTGCCAGCAGCTGGAGGGGGCCCAACTATGGCTACACCTTC. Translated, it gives CASSWRGPNYGYTF.

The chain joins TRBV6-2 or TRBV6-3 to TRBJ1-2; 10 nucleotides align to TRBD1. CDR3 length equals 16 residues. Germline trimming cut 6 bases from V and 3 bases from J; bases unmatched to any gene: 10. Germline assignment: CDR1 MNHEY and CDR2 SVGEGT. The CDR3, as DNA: TGTGCCAGCAGCCGTTTTACCGGGACAGGGGACTATGGCTACACCTTC. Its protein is CASSRFTGTGDYGYTF.

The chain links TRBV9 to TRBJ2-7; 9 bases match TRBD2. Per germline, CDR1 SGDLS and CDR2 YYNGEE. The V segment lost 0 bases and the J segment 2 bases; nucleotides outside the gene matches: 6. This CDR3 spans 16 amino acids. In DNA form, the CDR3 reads TGTGCCAGCAGCGTAGCTGCGGCGGGAGGGCCCTACGAGCAGTACTTC. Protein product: CASSVAAAGGPYEQYF.

This chain's CDR3 is CASSSTEYNEQFF. The CDR3 nucleotides are TGCGCCAGCAGCTCGACAGAATACAATGAGCAGTTCTTC. The J gene is TRBJ2-1, the V gene TRBV5-1, with D tentatively TRBD1 (5 bases). V shed 3 bases and J shed 4 bases, with 8 bases lying between them. This CDR3 has 13 residues. Germline V lookup: CDR1 SGHRS, CDR2 YFSETQ.

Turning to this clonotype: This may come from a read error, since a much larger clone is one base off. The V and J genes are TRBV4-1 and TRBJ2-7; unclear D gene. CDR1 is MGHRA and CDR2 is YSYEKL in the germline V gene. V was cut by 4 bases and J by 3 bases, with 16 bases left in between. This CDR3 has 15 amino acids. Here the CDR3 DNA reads TGCGCCAGCAGCCCCCGGCTAGTGGGCAACTACGAGCAGTACTTC. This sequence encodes CASSPRLVGNYEQYF.

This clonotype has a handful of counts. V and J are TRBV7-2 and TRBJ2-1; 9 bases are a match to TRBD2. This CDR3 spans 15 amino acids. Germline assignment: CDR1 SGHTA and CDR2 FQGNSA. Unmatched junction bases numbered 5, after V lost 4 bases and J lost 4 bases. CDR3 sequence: CASSSWTSEYNEQFF. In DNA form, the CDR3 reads TGTGCCAGCAGCTCCTGGACTAGCGAGTACAATGAGCAGTTCTTC.

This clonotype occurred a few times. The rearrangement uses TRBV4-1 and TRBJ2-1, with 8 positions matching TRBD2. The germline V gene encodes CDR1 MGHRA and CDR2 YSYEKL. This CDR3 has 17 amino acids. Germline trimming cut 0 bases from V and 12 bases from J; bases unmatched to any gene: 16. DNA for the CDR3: TGCGCCAGCAGCCAAGACTCCGCGGGAGGACTATCTGATGGGCAGTTCTTC. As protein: CASSQDSAGGLSDGQFF.

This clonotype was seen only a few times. Written as DNA, the CDR3 is TGTGCCAGCAGCCGATATATGGAGGGCTGGGAAGCTTTCTTT. Residues: CASSRYMEGWEAFF. V is TRBV11-1 and J is TRBJ1-1; D is ambiguous. The CDR3 covers 14 residues. V shed 5 bases and J shed 8 bases, with 18 bases lying between them. The germline gives CDR1 SGHAT, CDR2 FQDESV (reference sequence).

The CDR3, as DNA: TGTGCCAGCAGCCCGCTCCGGGGGGGCCTTGAAGCTTTCTTT. It translates to CASSPLRGGLEAFF. The rearrangement joins TRBV11-2 to TRBJ1-1; tentative D call: TRBD1 (6 bases). The germline gives CDR1 SGHAT, CDR2 FQNNGV. The V gene lost 5 bases and the J gene lost 7 bases, with 17 bases spanning the gap. The CDR3 covers 14 residues. The whole variable domain, remainder taken from reference TRBV11-2 and TRBJ1-1, is EAGVAQSPRYKIIEKRQSVAFWCNPISGHATLYWYQQILGQGPKLLIQFQNNGVVDDSQLPKDRFSAERLKGVDSTLKIQPAKLEDSAVYLCASSPLRGGLEAFFGQGTRLTVV.

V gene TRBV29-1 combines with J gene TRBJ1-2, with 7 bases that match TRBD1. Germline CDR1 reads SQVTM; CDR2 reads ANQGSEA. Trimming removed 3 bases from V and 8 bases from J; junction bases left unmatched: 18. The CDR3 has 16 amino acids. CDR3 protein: CSVEVDWGTASEGYTF. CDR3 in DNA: TGCAGCGTTGAGGTGGACTGGGGGACAGCGAGTGAGGGCTACACCTTC. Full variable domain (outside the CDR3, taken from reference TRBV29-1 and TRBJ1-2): SAVISQKPSRDICQRGTSLTIQCQVDSQVTMMFWYRQQPGQSLTLIATANQGSEATYESGFVIDKFPISRPNLTFSTLTVSNMSPEDSSIYLCSVEVDWGTASEGYTFGSGTRLTVV.

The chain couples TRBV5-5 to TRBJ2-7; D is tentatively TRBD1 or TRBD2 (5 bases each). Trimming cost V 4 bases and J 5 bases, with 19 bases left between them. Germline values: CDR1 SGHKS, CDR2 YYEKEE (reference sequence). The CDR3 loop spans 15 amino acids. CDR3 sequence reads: CASSVGTSGQDEQYF. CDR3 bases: TGTGCCAGCAGCGTGGGGACCTCTGGGCAGGACGAGCAGTACTTC.